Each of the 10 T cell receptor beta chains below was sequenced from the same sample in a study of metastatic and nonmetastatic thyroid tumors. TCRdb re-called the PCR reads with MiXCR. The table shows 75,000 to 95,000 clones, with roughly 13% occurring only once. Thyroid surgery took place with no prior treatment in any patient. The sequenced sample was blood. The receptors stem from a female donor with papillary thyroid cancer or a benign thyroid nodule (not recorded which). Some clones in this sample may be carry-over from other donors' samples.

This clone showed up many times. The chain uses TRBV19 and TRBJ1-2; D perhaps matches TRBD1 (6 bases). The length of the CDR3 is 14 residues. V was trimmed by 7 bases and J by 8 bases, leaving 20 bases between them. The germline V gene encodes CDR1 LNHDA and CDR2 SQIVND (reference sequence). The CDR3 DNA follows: TGTGCCAGTACCCCCCCCGACAGGCCGCGGGGCTACACCTTC. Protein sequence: CASTPPDRPRGYTF.

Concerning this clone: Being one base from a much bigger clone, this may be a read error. The CDR3 sequence: CASSGAGGSTDTQYF. The DNA for the CDR3 is TGTGCCAGCAGCGGAGCGGGAGGGAGCACAGATACGCAGTATTTT. The chain employs TRBV9 and TRBJ2-3, with 10 bases fitting TRBD2. The J segment lost 0 bases and the V segment lost 3 bases, leaving 1 base of the junction unmatched. CDR3 length: 15 amino acids. Germline V gene sequence: CDR1 SGDLS, CDR2 YYNGEE.

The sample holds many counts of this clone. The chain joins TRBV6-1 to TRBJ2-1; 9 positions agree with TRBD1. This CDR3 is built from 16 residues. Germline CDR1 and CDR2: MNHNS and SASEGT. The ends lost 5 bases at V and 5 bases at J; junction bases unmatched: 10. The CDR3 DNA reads TGTGCCAGCAGTCCGACTCGGACAGGGGTTGACAATGAGCAGTTCTTC. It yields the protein CASSPTRTGVDNEQFF.

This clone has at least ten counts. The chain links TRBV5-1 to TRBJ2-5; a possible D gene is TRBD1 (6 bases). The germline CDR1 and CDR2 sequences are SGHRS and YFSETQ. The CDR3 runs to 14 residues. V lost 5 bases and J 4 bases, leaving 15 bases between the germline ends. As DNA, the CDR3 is TGCGCCAGCAGTGGGCAGGGGAAGGGAGAGACCCAGTACTTC. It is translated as CASSGQGKGETQYF.

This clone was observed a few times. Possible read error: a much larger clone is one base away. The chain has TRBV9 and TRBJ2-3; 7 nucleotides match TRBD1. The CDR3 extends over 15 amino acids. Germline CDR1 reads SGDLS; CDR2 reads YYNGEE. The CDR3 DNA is TGTGCCATCAGCCCGACAGGGCTTGGGACAGATACGCAGTATTTT. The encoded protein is CAISPTGLGTDTQYF.

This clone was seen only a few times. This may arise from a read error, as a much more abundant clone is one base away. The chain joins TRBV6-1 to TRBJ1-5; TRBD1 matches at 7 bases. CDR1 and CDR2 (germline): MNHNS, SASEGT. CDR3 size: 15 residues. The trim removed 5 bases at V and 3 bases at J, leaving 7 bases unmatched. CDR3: CASSPPGQFNQPQHF. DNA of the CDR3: TGTGCCAGCAGTCCACCGGGACAGTTCAATCAGCCCCAGCATTTT.

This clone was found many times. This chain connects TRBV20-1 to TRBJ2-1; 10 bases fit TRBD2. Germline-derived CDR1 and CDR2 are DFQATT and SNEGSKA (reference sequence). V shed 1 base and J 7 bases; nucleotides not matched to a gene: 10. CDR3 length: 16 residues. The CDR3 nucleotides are TGCAGTGCTAGAGGAAGCGGGAGGGCGGCGTTTAATGAGCAGTTCTTC. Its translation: CSARGSGRAAFNEQFF.

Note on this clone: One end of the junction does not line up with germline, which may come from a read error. CDR3 coding DNA: TGTGCCAGAAGTGAAGGGGACAGTAGCAATCAGCTCCAGCATTTT. Protein product: CARSEGDSSNQLQHF. The chain links TRBV6-1 to TRBJ1-5; 7 bases agree with TRBD1. CDR3 size: 15 residues. Germline lookup yields CDR1 MNHNS and CDR2 SASEGT.

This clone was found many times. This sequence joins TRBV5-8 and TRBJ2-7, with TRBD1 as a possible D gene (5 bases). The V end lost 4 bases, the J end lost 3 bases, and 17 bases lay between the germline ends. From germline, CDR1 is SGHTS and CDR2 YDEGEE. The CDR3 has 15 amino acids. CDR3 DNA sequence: TGTGCCAGCAGCCTCAGTGGGGCAGGGAACTACGAGCAGTACTTC. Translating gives CASSLSGAGNYEQYF.

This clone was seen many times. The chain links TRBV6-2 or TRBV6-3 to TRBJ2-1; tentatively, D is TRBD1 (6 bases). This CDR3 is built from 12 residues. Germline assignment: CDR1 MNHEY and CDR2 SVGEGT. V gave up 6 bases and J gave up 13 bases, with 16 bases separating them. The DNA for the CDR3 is TGTGCCAGCAGGACAGGTTTACTTCCCCAGTTCTTC. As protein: CASRTGLLPQFF.